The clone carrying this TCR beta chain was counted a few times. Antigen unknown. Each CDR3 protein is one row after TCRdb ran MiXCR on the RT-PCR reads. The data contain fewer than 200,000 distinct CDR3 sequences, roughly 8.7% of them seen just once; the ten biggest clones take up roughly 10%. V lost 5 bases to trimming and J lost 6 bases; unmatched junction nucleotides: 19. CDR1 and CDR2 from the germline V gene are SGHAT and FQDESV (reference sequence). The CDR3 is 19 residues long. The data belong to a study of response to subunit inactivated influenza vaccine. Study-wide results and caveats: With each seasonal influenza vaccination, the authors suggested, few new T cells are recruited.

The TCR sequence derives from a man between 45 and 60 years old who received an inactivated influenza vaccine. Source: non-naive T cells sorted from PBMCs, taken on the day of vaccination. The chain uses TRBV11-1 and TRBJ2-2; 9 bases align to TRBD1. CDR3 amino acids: CASSPYTTWDRDDAGELFF. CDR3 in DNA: TGTGCCAGCAGCCCCTATACTACCTGGGACAGGGATGACGCCGGGGAGCTGTTTTTT.